The table lists the clone carrying this T cell receptor (beta chain) with a few counts. The antigen remains undetermined. This sample stems from a study of T-cell memory formation after mild COVID-19. Study findings and constraints: While clones contracting from day 15 to 85 were balanced between CD4 and CD8, later expanders leaned CD4+.

5'RACE, which relied on constant-segment primers, yielded TCR alpha and TCR beta cDNA libraries carrying sample barcodes and UMIs. TCRdb called the 5' RACE reads again in MiXCR, with one record for every CDR3 protein. The repertoire holds under 650,000 distinct CDR3 sequences, over 15% seen once, with about 12% in the top ten. Trimming left V 7 bases short and J 3 bases short, with 15 bases between. Germline CDR1 SEHNR, CDR2 FQNEAQ (reference sequence). The CDR3 sequence is 14 residues long. Material: PBMCs or a T cell subset sorted from them (not recorded which). The source of this sequence is an adult woman who had mild COVID-19 (a few samples of this study predate the infection). Cell type and time point are not known. The gene calls are TRBV7-9 and TRBJ2-5; TRBD1 is a possible D gene (6 bases). The CDR3 sequence is CASTPGAGEETQYF. The CDR3 DNA sequence: TGTGCCAGCACCCCCGGGGCAGGGGAAGAGACCCAGTACTTC. The whole variable domain, filled in from reference TRBV7-9 and TRBJ2-5, reads DTGVSQNPRHKITKRGQNVTFRCDPISEHNRLYWYRQTLGQGPEFLTYFQNEAQLEKSRLLSDRFSAERPKGSFSTLEIQRTEQGDSAMYLCASTPGAGEETQYFGPGTRLLVL.